This T cell receptor beta chain comes out of a study of response to subunit inactivated influenza vaccine. Study findings and constraints: The authors put forward the suggestion that each seasonal influenza vaccination may bring in only a limited number of new T cells.

The germline CDR1 and CDR2 sequences are MNHNS and SASEGT. This CDR3 contains 13 residues. The V end lost 3 bases, the J end lost 7 bases, and 12 bases lay between the germline ends. As concerns this clonotype: Its antigen remains unidentified.

One entry per CDR3 protein, called by TCRdb with MiXCR from the RT-PCR reads. The sample has about 650,000 distinct CDR3 sequences, 12% to 15% seen once. Source: PBMCs from blood, taken about 14 days before vaccination. The V and J genes are TRBV6-1 and TRBJ1-2; D not certain. The clonotype originates from a man aged 50 to 59 who received an inactivated influenza vaccine. The CDR3 is CASSEATIGGYTF. The CDR3 DNA sequence: TGTGCCAGCAGTGAGGCAACAATAGGTGGCTACACCTTC.